This T cell receptor beta chain was profiled in a study of T cell changes during pregnancy in multiple sclerosis (dated by TCRdb to between 2019 and 2020). Study-wide context: Changes in the T cell repertoire over the course of pregnancy were examined in this study in women with multiple sclerosis.

Sequences MNHNS (CDR1) and SASEGT (CDR2) are obtained from the germline V gene. The V end gives up 4 bases and the J end 3 bases, leaving 4 bases in the junction not matched to a gene. The CDR3 goes from the cysteine to the phenylalanine over 14 residues. Just the 42-base CDR3 DNA is kept, in frame starting at base 1. Receptor amplification or capture employed the immunoSEQ multiplex PCR assay. The immuneACCESS repertoire file appears here via TCRdb, limited to in-frame rearrangements. These files lack a portion of the clones; in checked studies, under half of the deficit traces to unresolved V genes, and the cause of the others is not known. Recorded for this sample are around 35,000 clones; 90% of them occurred a single time. The top ten constitute around a tenth of the sample. As concerns this clone: This clone's antigen is unknown. Qualities for individual bases were not recorded, and no much larger clone is one base off.

This specimen consisted of CD8+ T cells from peripheral blood mononuclear cells, obtained before pregnancy. The chain uses TRBV6-1 and TRBJ1-2, with 8 middle bases fitting TRBD1. This TCR was recovered from a female donor with multiple sclerosis, enrolled in a pregnancy study. At the DNA level, the sequence is TGTGCCAGCAGTGCTACAGGGGGACACTATGGCTACACCTTC. Translated, it reads CASSATGGHYGYTF.